The 26 T cell receptor beta chains below were found in one sample sequenced in a study of T cell responses to AZD1222 COVID-19 vaccine. The data were produced by immunoSEQ multiplex PCR, yet TCRdb's version contains in-frame clones alone and is incomplete. The sample has about 49,000 clones, 65% to 80% seen once; the top ten hold roughly 20%. The sequencing used peripheral blood, collected on day 0 of MenACWY control vaccination. These TCRs come from an adult in good health.

This chain uses TRBV6-6 with TRBJ1-1; D ambiguous. Germline V gene lookup returns CDR1 MNHNY and CDR2 SVGAGI (reference sequence). The length of the CDR3 is 15 residues. Trimming removed 0 bases from V and 6 bases from J, with 14 bases in between. CDR3 DNA sequence: TGTGCCAGCAGTTACTCGAAGGTGGAGAGGCCTGAAGCTTTCTTT. Encoded protein: CASSYSKVERPEAFF.

This clone has only a few counts. The V and J genes are TRBV19 and TRBJ2-2; maybe TRBD2 (7 bases). Per the germline V gene, CDR1 is LNHDA and CDR2 is SQIVND (reference sequence). The CDR3 is 17 amino acids. The V end lost 4 bases, the J end lost 5 bases, and 20 bases lay between the germline ends. In DNA, the CDR3 is TGTGCCAGTAGTAACGCCCGGGGGGCCGATAAGACCGGGGAGCTGTTTTTT. It codes for CASSNARGADKTGELFF. Full variable domain (remainder filled in from reference TRBV19 and TRBJ2-2): DGGITQSPKYLFRKEGQNVTLSCEQNLNHDAMYWYRQDPGQGLRLIYYSQIVNDFQKGDIAEGYSVSREKKESFPLTVTSAQKNPTAFYLCASSNARGADKTGELFFGEGSRLTVL.

The chain employs TRBV15 and TRBJ2-3; D is unclear. Trimming shortened V by 7 bases and J by 3 bases, and 11 bases separated the two germline ends. From germline, CDR1 is LNHNV and CDR2 YYDKDF (reference sequence). This CDR3 comprises 13 residues. CDR3: CATTSHRTDTQYF. Here the CDR3 DNA reads TGTGCCACCACCTCGCACCGGACAGATACGCAGTATTTT.

V gene TRBV28 combines with J gene TRBJ2-4, with TRBD1 as a possible D gene (6 bases). V was shortened by 5 bases and J by 5 bases, with 16 bases between the two germline ends. This CDR3 contains 15 residues. Germline V gene sequence: CDR1 MDHEN, CDR2 SYDVKM. CDR3 bases: TGTGCCAGCAGTCCCGGACAGTGGTTAGAAAACATTCAGTACTTC. It translates to CASSPGQWLENIQYF.

A single count supports this clone. V usage is TRBV5-6 and J usage is TRBJ2-5; no definite D call. This CDR3 contains 12 residues. CDR1 is SGHDT and CDR2 is YYEEEE in the germline V gene. V lost 6 bases and J lost 2, with 8 bases in between. This CDR3 is CASTYDQETQYF. CDR3 DNA sequence: TGTGCCAGCACCTATGATCAAGAGACCCAGTACTTC.

This clone was observed a handful of times. The chain couples TRBV28 to TRBJ1-3; D remains unclear. The CDR3 contains 13 residues. Germline V gene data show CDR1 as MDHEN and CDR2 as SYDVKM. The ends were cut back, 6 bases at V and 6 bases at J, with 12 bases in the middle. The DNA of the CDR3 is TGTGCCAGCAGAGAGCCGACCGCAAACACCATATATTTT. This codes for CASREPTANTIYF.

The chain links TRBV7-3 to TRBJ1-2, with 9 bases aligning to TRBD1. CDR1 is SGHTA and CDR2 is FQGTGA in the germline V gene. Trimming took 3 bases from V and 8 from J; bases not matched to a gene: 22. This CDR3 has 19 amino acids. In DNA, the CDR3 is TGTGCCAGCAGCTTCTTGGACAGGGGCCTCCGAGTAGCCCACGGGGGCTACACCTTC. Protein: CASSFLDRGLRVAHGGYTF.

V gene TRBV6-2 or TRBV6-3 combines with J gene TRBJ2-5, with 13 nucleotides matching TRBD2. The CDR3 sequence is 18 residues long. Germline V gene data show CDR1 as MNHEY and CDR2 as SVGEGT. After removal of 2 bases from V and 2 bases from J, the junction contained 8 bases not matched to a gene. The CDR3 protein is CASSYLPRTSGSQETQYF. CDR3 DNA sequence: TGTGCCAGCAGTTACCTTCCGCGGACTAGCGGGAGTCAAGAGACCCAGTACTTC.

The chain joins TRBV6-2 or TRBV6-3 to TRBJ2-7, with D unclear. The length of the CDR3 is 14 residues. Per the germline V gene, CDR1 is MNHEY and CDR2 is SVGEGT. Trimming removed 2 bases at V and 6 bases at J, with 14 bases between. In DNA form, the CDR3 reads TGTGCCAGCAGTTACGGGATTAAAGGGTCCGAGCAGTACGTC. Translated, it gives CASSYGIKGSEQYV.

This clone was seen a single time. This sequence joins TRBV19 and TRBJ2-2, with TRBD1 identical over 7 bases. Trimming cost V 10 bases and J 0 bases; bases outside gene matches: 5. The CDR3 has 14 amino acids. Germline values: CDR1 LNHDA, CDR2 SQIVND (reference sequence). The DNA for the CDR3 is TGTGCCACCTCCGGGACAGCGAACACCGGGGAGCTGTTTTTT. This sequence encodes CATSGTANTGELFF.

This chain connects TRBV21-1 to TRBJ1-5; the table assigns TRBD1, which was not confirmed against the DNA. TRBV21-1 is listed as a pseudogene. The CDR3 runs to 17 residues. CDR3 sequence reads: CASSKGAGFYSNQPQHF. Written as DNA, the CDR3 is TGTGCCAGCAGCAAAGGGGCAGGGTTTTATAGCAATCAGCCCCAGCATTTT.

The CDR3 spells CASSSATSGHEQYF. CDR3 coding DNA: TGCGCCAGCAGCTCCGCAACTAGCGGCCACGAGCAGTACTTC. The V and J genes are TRBV5-1 and TRBJ2-7, with 8 nucleotides matching TRBD2. Trimming removed 3 bases from V and 5 bases from J; junction bases left unmatched: 7. Germline assignment: CDR1 SGHRS and CDR2 YFSETQ. CDR3 size: 14 residues.

The chain carries TRBV6-4 and TRBJ1-5, with 7 bases aligning to TRBD1. V was clipped by 5 bases and J by 6 bases; unmatched bases: 4. Germline loops: CDR1 MRHNA, CDR2 SNTAGT. The length of the CDR3 is 13 residues. CDR3 DNA sequence: TGTGCCAGCAGTCAGGGGGTGGCTCAGCCCCAGCATTTT. Translated, it gives CASSQGVAQPQHF.

This clone appeared a few times. The chain uses TRBV19 and TRBJ1-2; 10 bases are a match to TRBD1. This CDR3 has 16 residues. Germline assignment: CDR1 LNHDA and CDR2 SQIVND (reference sequence). Trimming at V came to 5 bases and at J to 0 bases, leaving 6 bases not matched to a gene. The chain's CDR3 is CASSYQTGGSNYGYTF. In DNA, the CDR3 is TGTGCCAGTAGTTACCAGACAGGGGGCTCTAACTATGGCTACACCTTC.

V is TRBV5-1 and J is TRBJ1-4, with unresolved D. This CDR3 contains 15 residues. The germline CDR1 and CDR2 sequences are SGHRS and YFSETQ. The germline V and J ends were trimmed by 0 bases and 0 bases, with 6 bases remaining between them. The CDR3 sequence: CASSLGFATNEKLFF. The CDR3 DNA reads TGCGCCAGCAGCTTGGGATTTGCAACTAATGAAAAACTGTTTTTT.

The genes are TRBV11-3 and TRBJ1-1; 10 positions match TRBD1. The CDR3 extends over 15 amino acids. The ends lost 5 bases at V and 3 bases at J; junction bases unmatched: 6. Germline lookup yields CDR1 SGHNT and CDR2 YENEEA. DNA of the CDR3: TGTGCCAGCAGCGCCCAAGGGACAGGGGACACTGAAGCTTTCTTT. It yields the protein CASSAQGTGDTEAFF.

The chain links TRBV2 to TRBJ2-5; D is uncertain. The V gene's germline CDR1 is SNHLY and CDR2 FYNNEI. This CDR3 has 13 amino acids. Trimming pared 5 bases from V and 3 bases from J, leaving 10 bases between. CDR3: CASSRADEETQYF. The CDR3 region has the DNA TGTGCCAGCAGTCGGGCAGATGAAGAGACCCAGTACTTC.

The V call is TRBV27, the J call TRBJ1-5, with 12 bases lining up with TRBD1. The J segment lost 6 bases and the V segment lost 0 bases, leaving 12 bases of the junction unmatched. This CDR3 region has 19 residues. CDR1 and CDR2 (germline): MNHEY, SMNVEV (reference sequence). CDR3 nucleotide sequence: TGTGCCAGCAGTTTATCTAGGGGTGGGACAGGGGGCGCGAGTCAGCCCCAGCATTTT. As protein: CASSLSRGGTGGASQPQHF.

The chain uses TRBV12-3 or TRBV12-4 and TRBJ2-6; D is unresolved. The ends were cut back, 10 bases at V and 1 base at J, with 5 bases in the middle. The CDR3 extends over 12 amino acids. The CDR3 bases are TGTGCCACCACATCTGGGGCCAACGTCCTGACTTTC. As protein: CATTSGANVLTF.

The V call is TRBV19, the J call TRBJ1-1; tentatively, D is TRBD1 (5 bases). V lost 6 bases and J 10 bases, leaving 18 bases between the germline ends. The CDR3 is 13 residues long. Germline V gene data show CDR1 as LNHDA and CDR2 as SQIVND (reference sequence). This CDR3 reads CASSAGRLARAFF. In DNA, the CDR3 is TGTGCCAGTAGCGCGGGACGGCTCGCGCGAGCTTTCTTT.

The J gene is TRBJ1-1, the V gene TRBV7-2; D is possibly TRBD1 (5 bases). Germline CDR1 SGHTA, CDR2 FQGNSA. The CDR3 sequence is 14 residues long. V gave up 5 bases and J gave up 3 bases, with 13 bases separating them. This chain's CDR3 is CASSLWDGYTEAFF. The CDR3 nucleotides are TGTGCCAGCAGCCTATGGGACGGTTACACTGAAGCTTTCTTT.

The chain has TRBV5-6 and TRBJ2-2; D is unresolved. Looked up from germline, CDR1 is SGHDT and CDR2 is YYEEEE. This CDR3 is built from 18 residues. The ends were cut back, 0 bases at V and 2 bases at J, with 17 bases in the middle. In DNA, the CDR3 is TGTGCCAGCAGCTTGGTTAGTGGGCTTGGAGACAACACCGGGGAGCTGTTTTTT. It yields the protein CASSLVSGLGDNTGELFF.

This sequence joins TRBV13 and TRBJ1-2, with TRBD1 matching 7 bases. The CDR3 length is 14 residues. Germline loops: CDR1 PRHDT, CDR2 FYEKMQ (reference sequence). The V segment lost 7 bases and the J segment 4 bases; nucleotides outside the gene matches: 9. The CDR3 bases are TGTGCCAGCACCCGAGGGACAGAGAGCTATGGCTACACCTTC. Its protein is CASTRGTESYGYTF. Drawing the rest from reference TRBV13 and TRBJ1-2, the complete variable domain is AAGVIQSPRHLIKEKRETATLKCYPIPRHDTVYWYQQGPGQDPQFLISFYEKMQSDKGSIPDRFSAQQFSDYHSELNMSSLELGDSALYFCASTRGTESYGYTFGSGTRLTVV.

This rearrangement joins TRBV4-2 to TRBJ1-6, with D perhaps matching TRBD1 (5 bases). Germline loops: CDR1 LGHNA, CDR2 YNFKEQ. Between the trimmed V and J ends, which lost 2 bases and 7 bases, there was a span of 9 bases. The CDR3 contains 14 residues. The CDR3 loop reads CASSQQGENSPLHF. The CDR3 bases are TGTGCCAGCAGCCAACAGGGTGAGAATTCACCCCTCCACTTT.

A word on this clone: A junction end diverges from the germline sequence, so it may reflect a read error. V is TRBV19 and J is TRBJ1-3, with D perhaps matching TRBD1 (5 bases). The CDR3 has 17 residues. Germline CDR1 and CDR2: LNHDA and SQIVND (reference sequence). CDR3 region: CASSLEGRTNSGNTIYF. The CDR3 coding sequence is TGTGCCAGTAGTCTAGAAGGGAGGACAAACTCTGGAAACACCATATATTTT.

The CDR3 is CASSLGLVRTGELFF. The CDR3 coding sequence is TGTGCCAGCAGCTTGGGACTAGTACGAACCGGGGAGCTGTTTTTT. The rearrangement uses TRBV5-6 and TRBJ2-2, with D perhaps TRBD2 (6 bases). In germline, CDR1 is SGHDT, CDR2 YYEEEE. Between the trimmed V and J ends, which lost 0 bases and 5 bases, there was a span of 11 bases. CDR3 length equals 15 residues.